One sample yielded the 23 T cell receptor beta chains listed below, sequenced in a study of blood T cell repertoires in COVID-19. Libraries were prepared by immunoSEQ multiplex PCR; TCRdb keeps only in-frame clonotypes and omits some of them. Of 50,000 to 65,000 clones listed, approximately 85% were seen once; the top ten hold around 17%. The material sequenced was peripheral blood. These receptors were taken from a human donor in a cohort sampled during active COVID-19.

The CDR3 sequence: CAAWQGDGYGYTF. Written as DNA, the CDR3 is TGTGCCGCCTGGCAGGGTGACGGCTATGGCTACACCTTC. The chain combines TRBV19 with TRBJ1-2, with D maybe TRBD1 (5 bases). V was clipped by 11 bases and J by 4 bases, with 17 bases between them. Germline V CDR1 and CDR2: LNHDA, SQIVND (reference sequence). CDR3 length equals 13 residues. The full variable domain, in which reference TRBV19 and TRBJ1-2 provide the parts outside the CDR3, is DGGITQSPKYLFRKEGQNVTLSCEQNLNHDAMYWYRQDPGQGLRLIYYSQIVNDFQKGDIAEGYSVSREKKESFPLTVTSAQKNPTAFYLCAAWQGDGYGYTFGSGTRLTVV.

The gene calls are TRBV2 and TRBJ1-5; 7 bases are shared with TRBD1. Germline V gene data show CDR1 as SNHLY and CDR2 as FYNNEI. The CDR3 has 12 residues. Trimming took 8 bases from V and 6 from J; bases not matched to a gene: 4. The CDR3, as DNA: TGTGCCAGCGGAACAGGGGTTCAGCCCCAGCATTTT. Its translation is CASGTGVQPQHF.

The rearrangement links TRBV29-1 to TRBJ2-2; D perhaps matches TRBD1 (5 bases). From germline, CDR1 is SQVTM and CDR2 ANQGSEA. The V gene lost 8 bases and the J gene lost 4 bases, with 14 bases spanning the gap. The CDR3 spans 13 residues. CDR3 coding DNA: TGCAGCTATACCAGGGAACCCACCGGGGAGCTGTTTTTT. Translating gives CSYTREPTGELFF.

The chain uses TRBV6-5 and TRBJ2-7, with TRBD1 matching 9 bases. Looked up from germline, CDR1 is MNHEY and CDR2 is SVGAGI. This CDR3 is 15 amino acids long. Unmatched junction bases numbered 8, after V lost 5 bases and J lost 3 bases. CDR3 loop: CASSNPGTGFYEQYF. The CDR3 DNA follows: TGTGCCAGCAGTAACCCCGGGACAGGGTTCTACGAGCAGTACTTC.

This chain links TRBV5-1 with TRBJ2-5; 10 positions match TRBD1. V was clipped by 4 bases and J by 3 bases; unmatched bases: 6. CDR3 length: 15 residues. Per the germline V gene, CDR1 is SGHRS and CDR2 is YFSETQ. The CDR3 bases are TGCGCCAGCAGCGCGACAGGGGGCAGGGAAGAGACCCAGTACTTC. Amino acid sequence: CASSATGGREETQYF.

This chain connects TRBV30 to TRBJ1-2, with 8 bases fitting TRBD1. V lost 3 bases, J lost 5 bases, and 5 bases stayed unmatched. The CDR3 is 13 amino acids. Germline CDR1 GTSNPN, CDR2 SVGIG (reference sequence). CDR3 in amino acids: CAWRGQAGYGYTF. In nucleotides, the CDR3 is TGTGCCTGGAGGGGACAGGCGGGGTATGGCTACACCTTC.

The chain carries TRBV2 and TRBJ1-5, with TRBD1 identical over 9 bases. Germline V CDR1 and CDR2: SNHLY, FYNNEI. The CDR3 is 16 amino acids. The ends lost 6 bases at V and 5 bases at J; junction bases unmatched: 11. The CDR3 DNA is TGTGCCAGCAGCGGGGATCCGGGACAGGGACATCAGCCCCAGCATTTT. It yields the protein CASSGDPGQGHQPQHF.

The chain recombines TRBV27 with TRBJ2-7; D is possibly TRBD2 (6 bases). The V end was cut by 3 bases, the J end by 1 base, with 13 bases between. CDR1 is MNHEY, CDR2 SMNVEV, per germline (reference sequence). The CDR3 covers 15 residues. CDR3 region: CASSFLPGGSYEQYF. The CDR3 DNA follows: TGTGCCAGCAGTTTTCTTCCCGGGGGTTCCTACGAGCAGTACTTC.

The chain employs TRBV5-1 and TRBJ2-7; TRBD2 might be the D (5 bases). V lost 1 base, J lost 3 bases, and 8 bases lay in between. The CDR3 is 13 amino acids. Germline CDR1 and CDR2: SGHRS and YFSETQ. CDR3 coding DNA: TGCGCCAGCAGCTTGTCCGGGGACTACGAGCAGTACTTC. Translation gives CASSLSGDYEQYF.

The J gene is TRBJ2-3, the V gene TRBV2, with D tentatively TRBD2 (8 bases). V was clipped by 10 bases and J by 1 base, with 18 bases between them. This CDR3 has 15 amino acids. Germline CDR1 SNHLY, CDR2 FYNNEI. Here the CDR3 DNA reads TGTGCCACCAGGGGGGGAGCGGGGGGCACAGATACGCAGTATTTT. As protein: CATRGGAGGTDTQYF.

V usage is TRBV10-2 and J usage is TRBJ1-6; tentative D call: TRBD1 (6 bases). The germline V gene has CDR1 WSHSY and CDR2 SAAADI. Trimming removed 2 bases from V and 7 bases from J, with 18 bases in between. The CDR3 runs to 17 residues. CDR3: CASSEVWGRDYNSPLHF. The CDR3 DNA is TGCGCCAGCAGTGAGGTGTGGGGGCGAGATTACAATTCACCCCTCCACTTT.

The rearrangement joins TRBV11-2 to TRBJ1-2; tentatively, D is TRBD1 (6 bases). The CDR3 covers 15 residues. Trimming pared 1 base from V and 6 bases from J, leaving 15 bases between. Germline CDR1 and CDR2: SGHAT and FQNNGV. DNA for the CDR3: TGTGCCAGCAGCTTAGTTGTTCGTCCAGGGGATGGCTACACCTTC. Translation: CASSLVVRPGDGYTF.

This chain's CDR3 is CASSLWTGDNIQYF. The DNA for the CDR3 is TGTGCCAGTAGCCTTTGGACAGGGGACAACATTCAGTACTTC. This chain uses TRBV19 with TRBJ2-4; 9 positions agree with TRBD1. Trimming removed 6 bases from V and 7 bases from J; junction bases left unmatched: 7. CDR1 is LNHDA, CDR2 SQIVND, per germline (reference sequence). The CDR3 is 14 amino acids.

J is TRBJ1-2 and V is TRBV6-5, with 8 bases identical to TRBD1. The CDR3 spans 15 residues. V shed 4 bases and J 8 bases; nucleotides not matched to a gene: 12. Germline CDR1 is MNHEY and CDR2 is SVGAGI. CDR3 sequence reads: CASSSPYQGAEGYTF. Written as DNA, the CDR3 is TGTGCCAGCAGTTCCCCTTATCAGGGGGCAGAAGGCTACACCTTC.

This clone is a singleton in its sample. The genes are TRBV3-1 (or the pseudogene TRBV3-2) and TRBJ1-1, with D uncertain. Germline V gene lookup returns CDR1 LGHDT and CDR2 YNNKEL (reference sequence). The CDR3 has 14 residues. V was pared by 4 bases and J by 10 bases, with 19 bases between. DNA for the CDR3: TGTGCCAGCAGCCCAGACCGTGACTTAGTGGGAGCTTTCTTT. It encodes CASSPDRDLVGAFF.

The chain combines TRBV5-1 with TRBJ2-7, with 9 bases identical to TRBD2. V dropped 4 bases and J dropped 3; count of bases not matched to a gene: 8. Germline V gene data show CDR1 as SGHRS and CDR2 as YFSETQ. This CDR3 is built from 15 residues. CDR3 nucleotides: TGCGCCAGCAGCCCGATCGGGCGGGAGGGCTACGAGCAGTACTTC. Protein sequence: CASSPIGREGYEQYF.

The V and J genes are TRBV6-5 and TRBJ1-6; D unclear. CDR3 length equals 14 residues. Trimming stripped 6 bases from V and 0 bases from J, with 6 bases between. Germline CDR1 is MNHEY and CDR2 is SVGAGI. For the CDR3, the DNA is TGTGCCAGCAGGCGGAGCTCCTATAATTCACCCCTCCACTTT. This encodes CASRRSSYNSPLHF.

This chain uses TRBV2 with TRBJ1-5; 8 nucleotides match TRBD1. The germline gives CDR1 SNHLY, CDR2 FYNNEI. The trim removed 7 bases at V and 6 bases at J, leaving 5 bases unmatched. This CDR3 region has 13 residues. The CDR3 nucleotides read TGTGCCAGCACTGGACAGGGAAGTCAGCCCCAGCATTTT. This codes for CASTGQGSQPQHF.

The chain carries TRBV6-1 and TRBJ2-7; D may be TRBD1 (5 bases). Trimming pared 1 base from V and 3 bases from J, leaving 13 bases between. This CDR3 comprises 15 residues. The germline CDR1 and CDR2 sequences are MNHNS and SASEGT. DNA of the CDR3: TGTGCCAGCAGTGAAGGCAGGGTAGGTCTCTACGAGCAGTACTTC. It is translated as CASSEGRVGLYEQYF.

The V gene is TRBV27, the J gene TRBJ1-5, with 8 nucleotides matching TRBD1. The V and J ends lost 6 bases and 11 bases, in that order; junction bases with no gene match: 3. CDR1 MNHEY and CDR2 SMNVEV come from the germline V gene (reference sequence). The CDR3 is 11 residues long. In nucleotides, the CDR3 is TGTGCCAGCAGATCGACAGGGGCCCAGCATTTT. Residues: CASRSTGAQHF.

The rearrangement uses TRBV7-2 and TRBJ2-1, with 7 bases lining up with TRBD2. CDR1 and CDR2 (germline): SGHTA, FQGNSA. There are 13 residues in the CDR3. V was pared by 7 bases and J by 4 bases, with 4 bases of the junction left unmatched. The CDR3 nucleotides are TGTGCCAGCACCTCTAGCGGATACAATGAGCAGTTCTTC. Translation gives CASTSSGYNEQFF.

The chain is built from TRBV7-8 and TRBJ1-4; 9 nucleotides line up with TRBD1. The ends lost 0 bases at V and 7 bases at J; junction bases unmatched: 9. CDR3 length: 17 residues. Germline-derived CDR1 and CDR2 are SGHVS and FQNEAQ. CDR3 sequence: CASSLAPGTGHREKLFF. CDR3 nucleotides: TGTGCCAGCAGCTTAGCGCCCGGGACAGGGCATCGTGAAAAACTGTTTTTT. The full variable domain, its missing parts supplied by reference TRBV7-8 and TRBJ1-4, is GAGVSQSPRYKVAKRGQDVALRCDPISGHVSLFWYQQALGQGPEFLTYFQNEAQLDKSGLPSDRFFAERPEGSVSTLKIQRTQQEDSAVYLCASSLAPGTGHREKLFFGSGTQLSVL.

The V call is TRBV19, the J call TRBJ1-2; 7 nucleotides align to TRBD1. CDR3 length equals 17 residues. The V segment lost 3 bases and the J segment 0 bases; nucleotides outside the gene matches: 10. CDR1 and CDR2 (germline): LNHDA, SQIVND (reference sequence). The CDR3 sequence: CASSIRRGQSANYGYTF. The CDR3, as DNA: TGTGCCAGTAGTATCAGGCGGGGACAGTCAGCTAACTATGGCTACACCTTC.